The clone carrying this T cell receptor beta chain was recorded a few times. Per the original data handling: Estimated nucleated cell counts came from reference gene primer amplification. Only in-frame clones appear in the TCRdb table, and some are missing; sequencing was by immunoSEQ multiplex PCR. D and trimming were read from the DNA, whereas the V and J calls and clone size are those reported in that table. The sample records hundreds of thousands of clones, under 90% being singletons. The sample belongs to a study of blood T cell repertoires in COVID-19. Across the whole study: Donors in the United States, Italy and Spain gave samples during acute or convalescent COVID-19. T cells, B-cell-depleted T cells, or PBMCs supplied cDNA or gDNA.

The CDR3 has 14 amino acids. The germline V and J ends were trimmed by 5 bases and 7 bases, with 14 bases remaining between them. The V gene's germline CDR1 is SEHNR and CDR2 FQNEAQ (reference sequence). This sequence was found in an older man with acute or convalescent COVID-19. This chain links TRBV7-9 with TRBJ2-2, with a possible D match to TRBD2 (5 bases). Sequenced material: peripheral blood. The CDR3 DNA reads TGTGCCAGCAGCCCCACTAGTCTAGGCGGGGAGCTGTTTTTT. Translated: CASSPTSLGGELFF.